The subject of this entry is one TCR beta chain. All donors were healthy HIV-negative adults lacking recent acute infections or vaccinations. Germline CDR1 reads SNHLY; CDR2 reads FYNNEI. This CDR3 has 12 residues. Between the trimmed V and J ends, which lost 0 bases and 12 bases, there was a span of 9 bases. The sample is drawn from a study of shared clonotypes between healthy human individuals. Measured with immunoSEQ multiplex PCR; TCRdb has only the in-frame clones, and not every one. Of about 2 million clones detected, 90% to 95% appear once; the ten largest clones hold roughly 0.13%. The receptor was isolated from a man between 18 and 35 years old in good health. The rearrangement links TRBV2 to TRBJ2-1; D tentatively reads TRBD1 or TRBD2 (5 bases each). The sequencing input was naive CD4+ T cells sorted from blood. The sample's subset: CD45RA+ positively selected. The CDR3 sequence is CASSEALGGQFF. The CDR3 coding sequence is TGTGCCAGCAGTGAAGCGCTTGGGGGGCAGTTCTTC. Complete variable domain (other parts from reference TRBV2 and TRBJ2-1): EPEVTQTPSHQVTQMGQEVILRCVPISNHLYFYWYRQILGQKVEFLVSFYNNEISEKSEIFDDQFSVERPDGSNFTLKIRSTKLEDSAMYFCASSEALGGQFFGPGTRLTVL.